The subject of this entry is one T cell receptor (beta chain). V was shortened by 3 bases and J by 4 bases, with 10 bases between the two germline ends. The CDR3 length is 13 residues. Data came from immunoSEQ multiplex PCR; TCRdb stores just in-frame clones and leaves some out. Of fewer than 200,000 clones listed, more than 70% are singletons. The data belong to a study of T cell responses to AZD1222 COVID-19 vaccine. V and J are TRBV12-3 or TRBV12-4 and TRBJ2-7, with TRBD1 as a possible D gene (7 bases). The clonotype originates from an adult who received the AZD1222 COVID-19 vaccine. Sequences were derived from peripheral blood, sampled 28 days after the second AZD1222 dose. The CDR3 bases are TGTGCCAGCAGTTTGGAGGGGGCTTACGAGCAGTACTTC. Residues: CASSLEGAYEQYF.